These T cell receptor beta chains were read from a single sample in a study of response to subunit inactivated influenza vaccine. TCRdb used MiXCR to reprocess the RT-PCR reads, holding one entry per CDR3 protein. The table includes about 650,000 distinct CDR3 sequences, less than 20% detected once. Sequenced material: PBMCs from blood, taken approximately 13 days after vaccination. The receptors stem from a man aged 50-60 years who received an inactivated influenza vaccine. The CDR3 runs from the conserved cysteine through the conserved F or W. A D gene is named only where the DNA matches it firmly. Size is stated for part of the rows, as once, few or many counts, or as a class when the clone is expanded.

clone_size: few; j_call: TRBJ2-7; d_call: .; v_call: TRBV30; cdr3_aa: CAWSVRGSGSSYEQYF; cdr3_nt: TGTGCCTGGAGTGTACGAGGATCGGGGAGCTCCTACGAGCAGTACTTC
clone_size: few; j_call: TRBJ1-2; d_call: TRBD1; v_call: TRBV20-1; cdr3_aa: CSATTGYYYGYTF; cdr3_nt: TGCAGTGCTACGACAGGGTACTACTATGGCTACACCTTC
clone_size: .; j_call: TRBJ2-1; d_call: .; v_call: TRBV12-3/TRBV12-4; cdr3_aa: CASSLATSRPYNEQFF; cdr3_nt: TGTGCCAGCAGTTTAGCGACTAGTAGGCCCTACAATGAGCAGTTCTTC
clone_size: .; j_call: TRBJ2-4; d_call: .; v_call: TRBV20-1; cdr3_aa: CSARDPQSSGYKNIQYF; cdr3_nt: TGCAGTGCTAGGGACCCCCAGTCGAGCGGGTACAAAAACATTCAGTACTTC
clone_size: .; j_call: TRBJ2-3; d_call: TRBD1; v_call: TRBV29-1; cdr3_aa: CSYRGQGSSLDTQYF; cdr3_nt: TGCAGCTACCGCGGACAGGGATCGTCCCTAGATACGCAGTATTTT
clone_size: .; j_call: TRBJ2-7; d_call: .; v_call: TRBV11-2; cdr3_aa: CASSLSPTGHEQYF; cdr3_nt: TGTGCCAGCAGCTTATCCCCCACCGGCCACGAGCAGTACTTC
clone_size: .; j_call: TRBJ2-3; d_call: .; v_call: TRBV7-8; cdr3_aa: CASSLAYRQVPDTQYF; cdr3_nt: TGTGCCAGCAGCTTAGCATACCGACAGGTTCCAGATACGCAGTATTTT
clone_size: few; j_call: TRBJ1-6; d_call: .; v_call: TRBV9; cdr3_aa: CASSVAGLYNSPLHF; cdr3_nt: TGTGCCAGCAGCGTAGCCGGTTTATATAATTCACCCCTCCACTTT
clone_size: .; j_call: TRBJ2-7; d_call: .; v_call: TRBV20-1; cdr3_aa: CSARVGVSYEQYF; cdr3_nt: TGCAGTGCTAGAGTTGGCGTCTCCTACGAGCAGTACTTC
clone_size: .; j_call: TRBJ2-5; d_call: .; v_call: TRBV7-8; cdr3_aa: CASSLWGRFSAQTQYF; cdr3_nt: TGTGCCAGCAGCTTATGGGGCAGGTTCTCAGCGCAGACCCAGTACTTC
clone_size: few; j_call: TRBJ2-7; d_call: .; v_call: TRBV29-1; cdr3_aa: CSVRTVLSSYEQYF; cdr3_nt: TGCAGCGTCAGGACGGTTCTAAGCTCCTACGAGCAGTACTTC
clone_size: many; j_call: TRBJ1-4; d_call: .; v_call: TRBV5-1; cdr3_aa: CASSLGTSEKLFF; cdr3_nt: TGCGCCAGCAGCTTGGGGACTTCAGAAAAACTGTTTTTT
clone_size: .; j_call: TRBJ2-3; d_call: .; v_call: TRBV28; cdr3_aa: CASRTGSGSTDTQYF; cdr3_nt: TGTGCCAGCAGGACTGGGTCGGGATCCACAGATACGCAGTATTTT
clone_size: few; j_call: TRBJ1-5; d_call: .; v_call: TRBV12-3/TRBV12-4; cdr3_aa: CASSPGGGLPYQPQHF; cdr3_nt: TGTGCCAGCAGTCCTGGGGGGGGTCTACCTTATCAGCCCCAGCATTTT
clone_size: few; j_call: TRBJ1-5; d_call: .; v_call: TRBV25-1; cdr3_aa: CASSEGLEGQPQHF; cdr3_nt: TGTGCCAGCAGTGAAGGGTTAGAGGGTCAGCCCCAGCATTTT
clone_size: .; j_call: TRBJ2-2; d_call: .; v_call: TRBV4-1; cdr3_aa: CASSQDPRIPTGELFF; cdr3_nt: TGCGCCAGCAGCCAAGATCCCAGGATCCCCACCGGGGAGCTGTTTTTT
clone_size: .; j_call: TRBJ2-7; d_call: TRBD2; v_call: TRBV7-2; cdr3_aa: CASSQIGLARTYEQYF; cdr3_nt: TGTGCCAGCAGCCAAATAGGACTAGCGCGAACCTACGAGCAGTACTTC
clone_size: few; j_call: TRBJ2-5; d_call: .; v_call: TRBV12-3/TRBV12-4; cdr3_aa: CASSPIRGHQETQYF; cdr3_nt: TGTGCCAGCAGTCCAATTCGGGGACACCAAGAGACCCAGTACTTC